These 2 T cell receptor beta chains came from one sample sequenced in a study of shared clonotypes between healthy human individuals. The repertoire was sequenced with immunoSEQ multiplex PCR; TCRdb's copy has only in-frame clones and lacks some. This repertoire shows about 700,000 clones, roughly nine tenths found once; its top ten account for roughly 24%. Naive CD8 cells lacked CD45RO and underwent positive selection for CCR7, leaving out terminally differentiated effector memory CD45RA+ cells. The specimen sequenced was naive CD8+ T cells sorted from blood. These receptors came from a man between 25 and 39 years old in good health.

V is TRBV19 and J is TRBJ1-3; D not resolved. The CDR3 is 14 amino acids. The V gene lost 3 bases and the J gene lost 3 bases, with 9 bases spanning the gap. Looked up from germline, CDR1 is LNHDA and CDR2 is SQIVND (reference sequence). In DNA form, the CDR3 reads TGTGCCAGTAGTATCGGAGGTGGTGGAAACACCATATATTTT. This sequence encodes CASSIGGGGNTIYF.

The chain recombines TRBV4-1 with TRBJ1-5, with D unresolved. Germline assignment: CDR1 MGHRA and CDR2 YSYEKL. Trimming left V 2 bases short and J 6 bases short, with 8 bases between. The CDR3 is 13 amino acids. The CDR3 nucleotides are TGCGCCAGCAGCCAATGGGTGGGTCAGCCCCAGCATTTT. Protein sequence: CASSQWVGQPQHF.